The TCR beta chain described here comes from a study of blood T cells in healthy people across ages. This CDR3 is built from 15 residues. Between the trimmed V and J ends, which lost 3 bases and 8 bases, there was a span of 20 bases. The V gene's germline CDR1 is SGDLS and CDR2 YYNGEE. The use of a sample-barcoded 5' primer and a J-beta primer mix characterized a second PCR of roughly 6 to 11 cycles. TCRdb re-derived calls from the 5' RACE reads in MiXCR, one entry per CDR3 protein. The table has roughly 1.5 million distinct CDR3 sequences, roughly 43% seen once. This sequence joins TRBV9 and TRBJ1-2; TRBD1 might be the D (5 bases). Sequencing input: blood. This sequence originates from a woman aged 18-35 years in good health. CDR3 DNA: TGTGCCAGCAGCGCGATCCGATATGGACAATCCGGCTACACCTTC. It specifies CASSAIRYGQSGYTF.